The T cell receptor (beta chain) under discussion was sequenced for a study of Ad26.COV2.S vaccination and SARS-CoV-2 variants. Study at large: The study gave Ad26.COV2.S intramuscularly, once or twice 56 days apart.

Generated by immunoSEQ multiplex PCR, the TCRdb table keeps only in-frame clones and is missing some. The data contain about 330,000 clones, 90% of them singletons. Germline V gene sequence: CDR1 MNHEY, CDR2 SVGEGT. The V and J ends lost 3 bases and 3 bases, in that order; junction bases with no gene match: 9. The CDR3 length is 16 residues. This sample's treatment: 19 received Ad26.COV2.S at low or high dose, single or two shots; roughly five received placebo; per-sample allocation not given. Samples came from day 63 after the first vaccine or placebo injection. Expression of Wuhan-strain SARS-CoV-2 spike came from the Ad26 vector that formed the vaccine.

The receptor was isolated from a person between 18 and 65 years old who received the Ad26.COV2.S COVID-19 vaccine or a placebo. The chain employs TRBV6-2 or TRBV6-3 and TRBJ2-7, with TRBD1 matching over 9 bases. The material was peripheral blood, obtained in a trial of Ad26.COV2.S vaccine versus placebo. CDR3 loop: CASSYVTGGVLYEQYF. As DNA, the CDR3 is TGTGCCAGCAGTTATGTTACAGGGGGCGTCCTCTACGAGCAGTACTTC.